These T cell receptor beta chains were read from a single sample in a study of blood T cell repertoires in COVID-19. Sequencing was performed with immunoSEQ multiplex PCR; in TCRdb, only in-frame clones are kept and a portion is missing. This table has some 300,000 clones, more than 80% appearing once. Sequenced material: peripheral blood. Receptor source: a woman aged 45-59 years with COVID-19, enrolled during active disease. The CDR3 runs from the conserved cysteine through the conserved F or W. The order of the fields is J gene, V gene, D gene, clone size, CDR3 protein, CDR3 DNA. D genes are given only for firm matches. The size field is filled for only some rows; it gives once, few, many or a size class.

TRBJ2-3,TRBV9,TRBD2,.,CASSVGLAGDSRPYF,TGTGCCAGCAGCGTAGGTCTAGCGGGAGACAGCCGACCGTATTTT
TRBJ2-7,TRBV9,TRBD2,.,CASSLGASGHYEQYF,TGTGCCAGCAGCCTAGGGGCTAGCGGACACTACGAGCAGTACTTC
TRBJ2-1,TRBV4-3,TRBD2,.,CASSQDGTSHYNEQFF,TGCGCCAGCAGCCAAGACGGGACTAGTCACTACAATGAGCAGTTCTTC
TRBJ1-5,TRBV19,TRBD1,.,CASSIEGRGFRQPQHF,TGTGCCAGTAGTATAGAGGGCAGGGGGTTTCGTCAGCCCCAGCATTTT
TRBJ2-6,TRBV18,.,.,CASSASTSPGANVLTF,TGTGCCAGCTCAGCCTCGACATCCCCTGGGGCCAACGTCCTGACTTTC
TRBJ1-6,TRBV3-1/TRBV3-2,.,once,CASSPDSRTTNSPLHF,TGTGCCAGCAGCCCGGACAGCCGAACCACTAATTCACCCCTCCACTTT
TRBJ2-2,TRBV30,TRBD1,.,CAWRRDRATGELFF,TGTGCCTGGAGAAGAGACAGGGCCACCGGGGAGCTGTTTTTT
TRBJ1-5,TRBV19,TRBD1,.,CASSIGQGGNQPQHF,TGTGCCAGTAGTATAGGCCAGGGGGGAAATCAGCCCCAGCATTTT
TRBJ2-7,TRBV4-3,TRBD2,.,CASSQGLAGYSYEQYF,TGCGCCAGCAGCCAAGGCCTAGCGGGGTACTCCTACGAGCAGTACTTC
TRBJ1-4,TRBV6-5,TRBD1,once,CASRVGTGGGKLFF,TGTGCCAGCAGGGTAGGGACAGGGGGCGGAAAACTGTTTTTT
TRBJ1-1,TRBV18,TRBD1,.,CASSPQGQGGAFF,TGTGCCAGCTCACCCCAAGGACAGGGGGGAGCTTTCTTT
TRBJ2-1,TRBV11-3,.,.,CASRQQSYNEQFF,TGTGCCAGCAGACAGCAGTCCTACAATGAGCAGTTCTTC
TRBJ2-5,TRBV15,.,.,CATSSESKQGYRETQYF,TGTGCCACCAGCAGCGAAAGCAAGCAGGGGTATAGAGAGACCCAGTACTTC
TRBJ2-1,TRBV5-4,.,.,CASSGLRDIYNEQFF,TGTGCCAGCAGCGGGCTCAGGGACATTTACAATGAGCAGTTCTTC
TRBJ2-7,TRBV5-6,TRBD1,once,CASSLDRTGSYEQYF,TGTGCCAGCAGCTTGGACAGGACAGGATCCTACGAGCAGTACTTC
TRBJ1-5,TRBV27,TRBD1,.,CASSSRQGWGQPQHF,TGTGCCAGCAGCTCTAGACAGGGATGGGGTCAGCCCCAGCATTTT
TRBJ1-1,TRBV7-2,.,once,CASLIGRGNTEAFF,TGTGCCAGCCTTATTGGCCGAGGGAACACTGAAGCTTTCTTT
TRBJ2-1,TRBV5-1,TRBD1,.,CASSFMGQPQFF,TGCGCCAGCAGCTTCATGGGACAGCCGCAGTTCTTC
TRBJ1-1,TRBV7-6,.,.,CASSLGQIMNTEAFF,TGTGCCAGCAGCTTAGGGCAGATCATGAACACTGAAGCTTTCTTT
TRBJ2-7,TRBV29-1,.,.,CSVGSGYEQYF,TGCAGCGTTGGGTCAGGGTACGAGCAGTACTTC
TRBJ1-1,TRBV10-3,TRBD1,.,CAIRNWTGVTEAFF,TGTGCCATCAGGAACTGGACAGGAGTGACTGAAGCTTTCTTT
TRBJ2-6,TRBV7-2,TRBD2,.,CASSHYAGGPPGANVLTF,TGTGCCAGCAGTCACTATGCGGGAGGGCCCCCTGGGGCCAACGTCCTGACTTTC
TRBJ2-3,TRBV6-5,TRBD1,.,CASSYRGRGDTQYF,TGTGCCAGCAGTTACAGGGGGCGCGGAGATACGCAGTATTTT
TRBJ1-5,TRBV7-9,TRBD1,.,CASSLGQGSNQPQHF,TGTGCCAGCAGCTTAGGACAGGGATCGAATCAGCCCCAGCATTTT
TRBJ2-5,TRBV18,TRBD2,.,CASSPKEAGVRETQYF,TGTGCCAGCTCACCAAAGGAAGCGGGAGTACGAGAGACCCAGTACTTC
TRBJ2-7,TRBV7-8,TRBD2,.,CASSKGLAEYEQYF,TGTGCCAGCAGCAAGGGACTAGCGGAATACGAGCAGTACTTC
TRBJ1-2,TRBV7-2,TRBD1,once,CASSLAGAQGGGYTF,TGTGCCAGCAGCTTAGCAGGGGCACAGGGGGGAGGCTACACCTTC
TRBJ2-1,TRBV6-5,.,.,CASGFDQGRYNEQFF,TGTGCCAGCGGCTTCGATCAGGGGAGATACAATGAGCAGTTCTTC